A selection of T cell receptor beta chains follows, all from one sample in a study of shared clonotypes between healthy human individuals. TCRdb's copy holds only in-frame clones and misses some; the assay was immunoSEQ multiplex PCR. The sample consists of roughly 220,000 clones, 65% of them appearing once. Material: memory CD4+ T cells sorted from blood. The receptor set was obtained from a man aged 30 to 39 in good health. Each CDR3 is given with its conserved first and last residue. The D gene is left open where the match is weak. Not every row has a clone size; where given, it reads once, few, many or a size class.

>14|-|-|TRBV18|TRBJ2-2
TGTGCCAGCTCACCACCCCTTAGCACCGGGGAGCTGTTTTTT
CASSPPLSTGELFF
>15|-|-|TRBV5-4|TRBJ1-4
TGTGCCAGCAGCTTGGCTGGGGGAAGTCGTGAAAAACTGTTTTTT
CASSLAGGSREKLFF
>15|-|TRBD1|TRBV28|TRBJ2-1
TGTGCCAGCACCTTTGGTGACAGGGGCTACAATGAGCAGTTCTTC
CASTFGDRGYNEQFF
>15|-|-|TRBV7-9|TRBJ2-5
TGTGCCAGCAGCTTGGGGGGCACGGGAGTGGAGACCCAGTACTTC
CASSLGGTGVETQYF
>14|many|-|TRBV5-1|TRBJ2-7
TGCGCCAGCAGCTTGGGCAGGGCCCGCTACGAGCAGTACTTC
CASSLGRARYEQYF
>15|few|-|TRBV19|TRBJ2-1
TGTGCCAGTAGTATGGTGCAGGGCGCGGCCAATGAGCAGTTCTTC
CASSMVQGAANEQFF
>16|-|TRBD2|TRBV5-1|TRBJ2-1
TGCGCCAGCAGCCCCCCCGCGGGAGCCTCCTACAATGAGCAGTTCTTC
CASSPPAGASYNEQFF
>14|-|-|TRBV7-2|TRBJ2-1
TGTGCCAGCAGCTTAGCGGGAGATCGAAGTGAGCAGTTCTTC
CASSLAGDRSEQFF
>15|-|TRBD1|TRBV6-1|TRBJ1-1
TGTGCCAGCAGTGATAAAGACAGGGGGAACACTGAAGCTTTCTTT
CASSDKDRGNTEAFF
>17|once|-|TRBV7-2|TRBJ2-1
TGTGCCAGCAGCTTAATTGGGGGGCGAGGCGGCTACAATGAGCAGTTCTTC
CASSLIGGRGGYNEQFF
>14|-|-|TRBV6-1|TRBJ1-5
TGTGCCAGCAGTGCAGGGTCTGGTACTCAGCCCCAGCATTTT
CASSAGSGTQPQHF
>15|-|TRBD1|TRBV6-1|TRBJ2-1
TGTGCCAGCCGACAGGGATTGAGTATCTACAATGAGCAGTTCTTC
CASRQGLSIYNEQFF
>16|few|TRBD2|TRBV2|TRBJ2-5
TGTGCCAGCAGTCAGAGTGGACTAGCGGGAGGAGAGACCCAGTACTTC
CASSQSGLAGGETQYF
>15|once|-|TRBV19|TRBJ2-6
TGTGCCAGTAGTGGACAGCCCTCTGGGGCCAACGTCCTGACTTTC
CASSGQPSGANVLTF
>14|-|TRBD1|TRBV2|TRBJ2-7
TGTGCCAGCAGTGGGGACAGCCGATACTACGAGCAGTACTTC
CASSGDSRYYEQYF
>15|-|-|TRBV11-2|TRBJ1-4
TGTGCCAGCAGCATTACGACAGCAACTAATGAAAAACTGTTTTTT
CASSITTATNEKLFF
>12|-|-|TRBV15|TRBJ2-3
TGTGCCACCGGTATTTCTACAGATACGCAGTATTTT
CATGISTDTQYF
>14|once|-|TRBV6-5|TRBJ2-4
TGTGCCAGCAGTTACTCTGGGGGGTCGAACATTCAGTACTTC
CASSYSGGSNIQYF
>17|once|TRBD2|TRBV5-1|TRBJ2-1
TGCGCCAGCAGCTTCGCTATTGGACTAGCAGGGTACAATGAGCAGTTCTTC
CASSFAIGLAGYNEQFF
>16|few|TRBD1|TRBV18|TRBJ2-1
TGTGCCAGCTCACCACAGCAGGGGGCGGGCTACAATGAGCAGTTCTTC
CASSPQQGAGYNEQFF
>16|-|TRBD1|TRBV7-9|TRBJ1-1
TGTGCCAGCAGCAACCCCTTTGACAGGGTGAACACTGAAGCTTTCTTT
CASSNPFDRVNTEAFF
>17|-|TRBD2|TRBV19|TRBJ2-5
TGTGCCAGTAGTATAGGCCCTAGCGGGAGATTCCAAGAGACCCAGTACTTC
CASSIGPSGRFQETQYF
>14|-|-|TRBV29-1|TRBJ2-3
TGCAGCGTTGGGTCAGGGGACGGCACAGATACGCAGTATTTT
CSVGSGDGTDTQYF
>14|-|-|TRBV18|TRBJ1-1
TGTGCCAGCTCACCACAGGTGGGGAACACTGAAGCTTTCTTT
CASSPQVGNTEAFF
>15|many|-|TRBV2|TRBJ2-1
TGTGCCAGCAGTGCCGCCGGAACTACCTACAATGAGCAGTTCTTC
CASSAAGTTYNEQFF
>13|-|-|TRBV2|TRBJ2-1
TGTGCCACCCGGGAGTCGACGAACAATGAGCAGTTCTTC
CATRESTNNEQFF
>17|-|TRBD2|TRBV19|TRBJ2-1
TGTGCCAATAGTGTTACCTTAGCGGGAGTCCGAGGCAATGAGCAGTTCTTC
CANSVTLAGVRGNEQFF
>15|-|-|TRBV30|TRBJ1-3
TGTGCCTGGAGGGTTGCAGGGGCAGGTGGAAACACCATATATTTT
CAWRVAGAGGNTIYF
>14|-|-|TRBV2|TRBJ2-7
TGTGCCAGCAGTGAAGTGGGGCAGAAAGACGAGCAGTACTTC
CASSEVGQKDEQYF
>19|-|-|TRBV19|TRBJ2-2
TGTGCCAGTAGTAAGCAAATCTCAACTCTCGGGGGTTTGGCCGGGGAGCTGTTTTTT
CASSKQISTLGGLAGELFF
>13|-|-|TRBV6-1|TRBJ1-5
TGTGCCAGCAGACCGGGGAAAAATCAGCCCCAGCATTTT
CASRPGKNQPQHF
>15|-|-|TRBV2|TRBJ2-5
TGTGCCAGCCTACCCCAGGACGCGGCCGGAGAGACCCAGTACTTC
CASLPQDAAGETQYF
>13|-|-|TRBV9|TRBJ2-1
TGTGCCAGCAGCGTAGCTACGAGCAATGAGCAGTTCTTC
CASSVATSNEQFF
>14|-|TRBD1|TRBV10-1|TRBJ1-1
TGCGCCGGACAAGACAGGGAGGGCGGAACTGAAGCTTTCTTT
CAGQDREGGTEAFF
>16|once|-|TRBV5-8|TRBJ2-2
TGTGCCAGCAGCTTGGGGGCCTTCGCGAACACCGGGGAGCTGTTTTTT
CASSLGAFANTGELFF
>14|-|TRBD1|TRBV6-1|TRBJ1-2
TGTGCCAGCAGTGATCAGGGGGTTATATTTGGCTACACCTTC
CASSDQGVIFGYTF
>15|-|TRBD1|TRBV10-1|TRBJ2-5
TGCGCCAGCAGCCCGGGACAGGGGATTAAAGAGACCCAGTACTTC
CASSPGQGIKETQYF
>14|few|-|TRBV5-1|TRBJ1-1
TGCGCCAGCAGCAAAGGGGGGCAGCGGATTGAAGCTTTCTTT
CASSKGGQRIEAFF
>14|-|TRBD1|TRBV28|TRBJ2-5
TGTGCCAGCAGTTTCCGGGACAGGGTTGAGACCCAGTACTTC
CASSFRDRVETQYF
>15|-|-|TRBV5-1|TRBJ2-2
TGCGCCAGCAGTTCTAGGGGCGGTTCGGCCGGGGAGCTGTTTTTT
CASSSRGGSAGELFF
>15|many|TRBD1|TRBV19|TRBJ1-5
TGTGCCAGTAAGGGGCGACAGGGGGAGCATCAGCCCCAGCATTTT
CASKGRQGEHQPQHF
>14|few|-|TRBV28|TRBJ2-7
TGTGCCAGCAGTTTATATTCTTTGGCCTACGAGCAGTACTTC
CASSLYSLAYEQYF